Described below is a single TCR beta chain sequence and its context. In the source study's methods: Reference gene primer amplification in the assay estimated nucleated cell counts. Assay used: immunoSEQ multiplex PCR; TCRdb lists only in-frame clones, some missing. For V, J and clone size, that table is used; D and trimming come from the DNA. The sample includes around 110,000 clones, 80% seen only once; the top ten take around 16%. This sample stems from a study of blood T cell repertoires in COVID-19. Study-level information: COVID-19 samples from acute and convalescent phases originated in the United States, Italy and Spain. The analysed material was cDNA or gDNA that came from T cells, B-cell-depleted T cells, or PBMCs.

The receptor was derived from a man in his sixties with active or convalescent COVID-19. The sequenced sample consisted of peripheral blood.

CDR3 nucleotide sequence: TGTGCCAGCAGCCCTCGGGGACAGCCCCAGCATTTT. Translated: CASSPRGQPQHF. V and J are TRBV12-3 or TRBV12-4 and TRBJ1-5; D is uncertain. This CDR3 has 12 amino acids. V lost 6 bases and J lost 7, with 10 bases in between.